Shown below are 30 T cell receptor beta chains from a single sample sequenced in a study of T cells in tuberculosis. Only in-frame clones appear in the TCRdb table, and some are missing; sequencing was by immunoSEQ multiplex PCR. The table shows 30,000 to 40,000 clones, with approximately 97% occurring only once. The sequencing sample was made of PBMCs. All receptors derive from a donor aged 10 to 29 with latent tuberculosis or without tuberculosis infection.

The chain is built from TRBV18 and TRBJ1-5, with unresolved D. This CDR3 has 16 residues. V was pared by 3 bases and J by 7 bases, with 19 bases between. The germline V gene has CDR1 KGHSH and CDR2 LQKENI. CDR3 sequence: CASSPTGVKGGQPQHF. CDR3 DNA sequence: TGTGCCAGCTCACCGACCGGGGTCAAGGGTGGCCAGCCCCAGCATTTT.

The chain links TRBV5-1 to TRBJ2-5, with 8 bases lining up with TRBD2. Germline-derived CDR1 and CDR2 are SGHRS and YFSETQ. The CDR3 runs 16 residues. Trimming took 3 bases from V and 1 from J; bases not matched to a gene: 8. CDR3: CASSSSTSGFQETQYF. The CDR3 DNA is TGCGCCAGCAGCTCCTCTACTAGCGGTTTCCAAGAGACCCAGTACTTC.

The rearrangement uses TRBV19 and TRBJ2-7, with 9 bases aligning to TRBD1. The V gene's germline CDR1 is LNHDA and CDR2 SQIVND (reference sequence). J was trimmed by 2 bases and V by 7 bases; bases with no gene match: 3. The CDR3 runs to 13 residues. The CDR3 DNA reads TGTGCCAGTAAAGGGACAGGGACCTACGAGCAGTACTTC. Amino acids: CASKGTGTYEQYF.

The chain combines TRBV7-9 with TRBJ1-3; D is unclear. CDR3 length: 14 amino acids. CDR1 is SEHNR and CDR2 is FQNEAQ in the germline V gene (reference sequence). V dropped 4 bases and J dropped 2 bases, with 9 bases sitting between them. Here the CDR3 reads CASSYTKAGNTIYF. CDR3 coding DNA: TGTGCCAGCAGCTATACTAAAGCTGGAAACACCATATATTTT.

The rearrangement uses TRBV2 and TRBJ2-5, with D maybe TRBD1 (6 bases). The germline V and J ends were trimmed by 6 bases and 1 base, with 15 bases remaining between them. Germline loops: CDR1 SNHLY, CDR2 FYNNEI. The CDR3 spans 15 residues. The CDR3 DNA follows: TGTGCCAGCAGCCGCCAGGGGATAGCCCAAGAGACCCAGTACTTC. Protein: CASSRQGIAQETQYF.

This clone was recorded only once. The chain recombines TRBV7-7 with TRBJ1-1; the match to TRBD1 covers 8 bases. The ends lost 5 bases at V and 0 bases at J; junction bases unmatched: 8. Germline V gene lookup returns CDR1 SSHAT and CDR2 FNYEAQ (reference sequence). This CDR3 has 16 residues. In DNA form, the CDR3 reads TGTGCCAGCAGCACAGGGGGGCAGAGCATGAACACTGAAGCTTTCTTT. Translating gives CASSTGGQSMNTEAFF.

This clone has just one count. The CDR3 region has the DNA TGTGCCAGCAGCTTTGACAGTTACAATGAGCAGTTCTTC. It codes for CASSFDSYNEQFF. The rearrangement uses TRBV6-5 and TRBJ2-1; perhaps TRBD1 as D (5 bases). V gave up 6 bases and J gave up 4 bases, with 10 bases separating them. The CDR3 has 13 amino acids. CDR1 is MNHEY and CDR2 is SVGAGI in the germline V gene.

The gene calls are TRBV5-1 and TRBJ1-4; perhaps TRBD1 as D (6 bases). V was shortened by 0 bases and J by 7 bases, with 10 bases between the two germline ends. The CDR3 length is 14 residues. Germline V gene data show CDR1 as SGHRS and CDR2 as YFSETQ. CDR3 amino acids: CASSLGGGVEKLFF. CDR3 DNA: TGCGCCAGCAGCTTGGGAGGGGGAGTTGAAAAACTGTTTTTT. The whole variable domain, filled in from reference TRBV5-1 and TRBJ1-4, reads KAGVTQTPRYLIKTRGQQVTLSCSPISGHRSVSWYQQTPGQGLQFLFEYFSETQRNKGNFPGRFSGRQFSNSRSEMNVSTLELGDSALYLCASSLGGGVEKLFFGSGTQLSVL.

The CDR3 sequence: CASSSNSNQPQHF. CDR3 nucleotide sequence: TGTGCCAGCAGTTCTAATAGCAATCAGCCCCAGCATTTT. The V and J genes are TRBV6-5 and TRBJ1-5; D is ambiguous. CDR3 length: 13 amino acids. Germline-derived CDR1 and CDR2 are MNHEY and SVGAGI. Deletions cut 4 bases from V and 0 bases from J, with 4 bases between.

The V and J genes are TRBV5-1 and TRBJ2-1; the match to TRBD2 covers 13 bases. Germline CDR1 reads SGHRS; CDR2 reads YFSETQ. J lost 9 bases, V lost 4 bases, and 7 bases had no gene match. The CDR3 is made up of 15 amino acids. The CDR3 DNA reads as TGCGCCAGCAGCCCCGGACTAGCGGGAGAAGGTGAGCAGTTCTTC. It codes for CASSPGLAGEGEQFF.

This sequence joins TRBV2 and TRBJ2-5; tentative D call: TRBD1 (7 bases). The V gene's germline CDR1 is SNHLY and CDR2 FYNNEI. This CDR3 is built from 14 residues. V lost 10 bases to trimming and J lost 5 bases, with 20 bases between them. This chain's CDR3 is CATWGDSGAETQYF. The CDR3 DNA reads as TGTGCCACCTGGGGGGACAGTGGTGCCGAGACCCAGTACTTC.

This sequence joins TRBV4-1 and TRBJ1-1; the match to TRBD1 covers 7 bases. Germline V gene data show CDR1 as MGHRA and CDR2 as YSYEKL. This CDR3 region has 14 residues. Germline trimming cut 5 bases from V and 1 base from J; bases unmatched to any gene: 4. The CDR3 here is CASSSGQANTEAFF. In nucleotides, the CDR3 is TGCGCCAGCAGCTCCGGACAGGCGAACACTGAAGCTTTCTTT.

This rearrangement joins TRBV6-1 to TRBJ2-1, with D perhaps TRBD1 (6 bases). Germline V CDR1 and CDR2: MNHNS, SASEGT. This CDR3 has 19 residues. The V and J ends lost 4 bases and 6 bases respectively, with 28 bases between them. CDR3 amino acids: CASSAYLYKAKGVLNEQFF. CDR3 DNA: TGTGCCAGCAGTGCCTACCTCTACAAAGCCAAGGGGGTGCTCAATGAGCAGTTCTTC.

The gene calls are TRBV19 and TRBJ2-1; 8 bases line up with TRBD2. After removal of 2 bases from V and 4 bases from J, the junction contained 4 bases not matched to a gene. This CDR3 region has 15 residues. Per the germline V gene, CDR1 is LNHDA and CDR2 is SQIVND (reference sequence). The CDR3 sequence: CASSISGSSYNEQFF. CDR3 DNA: TGTGCCAGTAGTATAAGCGGGAGCTCGTACAATGAGCAGTTCTTC.

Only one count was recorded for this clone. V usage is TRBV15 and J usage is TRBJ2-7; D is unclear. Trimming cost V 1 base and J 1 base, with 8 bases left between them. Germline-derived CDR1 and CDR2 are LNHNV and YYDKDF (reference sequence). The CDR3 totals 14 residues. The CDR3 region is CATSRAPGSYEQYF. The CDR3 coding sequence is TGTGCCACCAGCAGAGCGCCCGGGTCCTACGAGCAGTACTTC.

The CDR3 nucleotides are TGTGCCAGCAGAAACGGGGTCTCTGGAAACACCATATATTTT. Amino acid sequence: CASRNGVSGNTIYF. The rearrangement links TRBV2 to TRBJ1-3; D gene unclear. The V gene lost 6 bases and the J gene lost 0 bases, with 9 bases spanning the gap. Germline V gene data show CDR1 as SNHLY and CDR2 as FYNNEI. This CDR3 has 14 residues. Using reference TRBV2 and TRBJ1-3 for the parts outside the CDR3, the full variable domain is EPEVTQTPSHQVTQMGQEVILRCVPISNHLYFYWYRQILGQKVEFLVSFYNNEISEKSEIFDDQFSVERPDGSNFTLKIRSTKLEDSAMYFCASRNGVSGNTIYFGEGSWLTVV.

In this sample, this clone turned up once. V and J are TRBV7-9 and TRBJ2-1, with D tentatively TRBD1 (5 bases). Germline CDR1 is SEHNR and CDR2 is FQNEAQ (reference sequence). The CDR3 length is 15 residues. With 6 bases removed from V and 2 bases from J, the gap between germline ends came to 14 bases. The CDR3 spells CASRSTDSAYNEQFF. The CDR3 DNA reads TGTGCCAGCAGATCCACTGACAGTGCCTACAATGAGCAGTTCTTC.

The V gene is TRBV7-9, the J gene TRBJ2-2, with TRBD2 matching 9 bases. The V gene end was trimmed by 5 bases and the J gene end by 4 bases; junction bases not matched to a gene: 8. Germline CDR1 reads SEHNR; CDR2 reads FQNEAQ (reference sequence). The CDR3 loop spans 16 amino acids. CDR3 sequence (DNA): TGTGCCAGCAGCACCCGACTAGCGGCGAGCACCGGGGAGCTGTTTTTT. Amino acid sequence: CASSTRLAASTGELFF.

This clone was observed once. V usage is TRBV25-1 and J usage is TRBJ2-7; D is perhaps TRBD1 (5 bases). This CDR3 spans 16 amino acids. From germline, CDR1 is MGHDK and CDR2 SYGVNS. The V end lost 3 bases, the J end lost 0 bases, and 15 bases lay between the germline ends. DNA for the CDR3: TGTGCCAGCAGTGACCCCAGGGTTCCTCTCTCCTACGAGCAGTACTTC. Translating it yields CASSDPRVPLSYEQYF.

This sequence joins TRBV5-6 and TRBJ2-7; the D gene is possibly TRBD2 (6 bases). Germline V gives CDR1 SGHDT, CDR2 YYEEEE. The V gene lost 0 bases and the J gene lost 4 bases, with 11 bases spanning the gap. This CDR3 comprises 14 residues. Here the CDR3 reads CASSLGLALYEQYF. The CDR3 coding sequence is TGTGCCAGCAGCTTGGGGCTAGCGCTATACGAGCAGTACTTC. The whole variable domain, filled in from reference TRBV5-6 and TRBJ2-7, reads DAGVTQSPTHLIKTRGQQVTLRCSPKSGHDTVSWYQQALGQGPQFIFQYYEEEERQRGNFPDRFSGHQFPNYSSELNVNALLLGDSALYLCASSLGLALYEQYFGPGTRLTVT.

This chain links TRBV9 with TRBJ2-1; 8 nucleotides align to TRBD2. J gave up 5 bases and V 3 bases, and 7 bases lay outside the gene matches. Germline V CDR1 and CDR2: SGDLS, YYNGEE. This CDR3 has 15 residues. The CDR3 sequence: CASSATAGENNEQFF. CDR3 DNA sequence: TGTGCCAGCAGCGCAACAGCGGGAGAAAACAATGAGCAGTTCTTC.

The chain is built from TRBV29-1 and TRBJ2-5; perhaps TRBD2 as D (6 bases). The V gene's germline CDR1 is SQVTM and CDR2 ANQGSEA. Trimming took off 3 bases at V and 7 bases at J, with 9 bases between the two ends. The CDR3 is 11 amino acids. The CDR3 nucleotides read TGCAGCGTTGATTGGAGGGGGACCCAGTACTTC. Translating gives CSVDWRGTQYF.

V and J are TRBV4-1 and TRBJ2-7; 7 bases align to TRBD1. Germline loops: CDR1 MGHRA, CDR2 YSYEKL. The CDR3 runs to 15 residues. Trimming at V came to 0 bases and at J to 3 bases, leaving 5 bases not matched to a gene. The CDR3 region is CASSQETNRGYEQYF. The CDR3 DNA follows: TGCGCCAGCAGCCAAGAAACGAACAGGGGCTACGAGCAGTACTTC.

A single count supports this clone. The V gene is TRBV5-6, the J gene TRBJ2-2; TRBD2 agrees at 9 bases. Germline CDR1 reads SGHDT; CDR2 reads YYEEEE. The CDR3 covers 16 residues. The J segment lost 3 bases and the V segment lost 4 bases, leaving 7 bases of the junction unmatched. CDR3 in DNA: TGTGCCAGCAGCCGCCGTGGCGGGGGGGACACCGGGGAGCTGTTTTTT. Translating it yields CASSRRGGGDTGELFF.

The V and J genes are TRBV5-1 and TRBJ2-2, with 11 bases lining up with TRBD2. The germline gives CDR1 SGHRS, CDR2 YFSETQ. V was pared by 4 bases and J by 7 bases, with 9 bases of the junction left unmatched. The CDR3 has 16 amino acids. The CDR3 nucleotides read TGCGCCAGCAGCCCTCCGGGACTAGCGGATGGCGGGGAGCTGTTTTTT. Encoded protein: CASSPPGLADGGELFF.

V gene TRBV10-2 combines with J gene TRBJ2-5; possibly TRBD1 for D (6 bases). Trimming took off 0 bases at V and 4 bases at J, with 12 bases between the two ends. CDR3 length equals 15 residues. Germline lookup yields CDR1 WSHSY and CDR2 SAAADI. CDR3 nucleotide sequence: TGCGCCAGCAGTGAGTCCAAGGGGGTGGGAGAGACCCAGTACTTC. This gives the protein CASSESKGVGETQYF.

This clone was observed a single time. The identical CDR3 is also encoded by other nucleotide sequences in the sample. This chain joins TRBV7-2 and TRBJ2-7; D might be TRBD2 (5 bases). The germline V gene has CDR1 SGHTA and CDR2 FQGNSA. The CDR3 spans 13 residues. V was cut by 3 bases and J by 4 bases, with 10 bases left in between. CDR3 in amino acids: CASSLVAGYEQYF. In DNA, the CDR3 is TGTGCCAGCAGCTTGGTCGCGGGTTACGAGCAGTACTTC.

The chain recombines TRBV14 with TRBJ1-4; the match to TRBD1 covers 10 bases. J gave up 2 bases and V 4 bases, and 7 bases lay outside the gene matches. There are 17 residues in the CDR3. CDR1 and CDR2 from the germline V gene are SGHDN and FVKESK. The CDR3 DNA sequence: TGTGCCAGCAGCCCCCGACAGGGGGCGCTTACTAATGAAAAACTGTTTTTT. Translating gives CASSPRQGALTNEKLFF.

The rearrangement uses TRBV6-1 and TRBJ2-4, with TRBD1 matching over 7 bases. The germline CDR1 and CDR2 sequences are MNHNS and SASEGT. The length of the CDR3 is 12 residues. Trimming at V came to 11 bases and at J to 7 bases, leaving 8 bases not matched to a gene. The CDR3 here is CAEGATQNIQYF. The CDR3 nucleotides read TGTGCCGAGGGGGCAACCCAGAACATTCAGTACTTC.

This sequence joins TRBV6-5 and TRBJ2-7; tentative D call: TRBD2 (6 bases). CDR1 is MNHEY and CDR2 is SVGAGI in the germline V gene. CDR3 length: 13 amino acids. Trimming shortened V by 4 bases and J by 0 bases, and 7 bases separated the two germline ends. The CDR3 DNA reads TGTGCCAGCAGTTCGGGAGTCTCCTACGAGCAGTACTTC. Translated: CASSSGVSYEQYF.